This paragraph covers one T cell receptor (beta chain) sequence. Amplification used 60 Vbeta primers and 13 Jbeta primers. Measured with immunoSEQ multiplex PCR; TCRdb has only the in-frame clones, and not every one. The sample includes tens of thousands of clones, around 81% of them seen just once. The sample belongs to a study of cytomegalovirus exposure and HLA in healthy donors. This CDR3 contains 11 residues. The germline V gene has CDR1 SGHTS and CDR2 YDEGEE. V lost 5 bases, J lost 12 bases, and 4 bases stayed unmatched. The chain recombines TRBV5-8 with TRBJ2-1; 8 bases are a match to TRBD1. Sequenced input: PBMCs. The sequence was obtained from a male donor in good health and CMV-seropositive. CDR3 DNA sequence: TGTGCCAGCAGAACCGGGACAGGGCAGTTCTTC. Translating it yields CASRTGTGQFF.